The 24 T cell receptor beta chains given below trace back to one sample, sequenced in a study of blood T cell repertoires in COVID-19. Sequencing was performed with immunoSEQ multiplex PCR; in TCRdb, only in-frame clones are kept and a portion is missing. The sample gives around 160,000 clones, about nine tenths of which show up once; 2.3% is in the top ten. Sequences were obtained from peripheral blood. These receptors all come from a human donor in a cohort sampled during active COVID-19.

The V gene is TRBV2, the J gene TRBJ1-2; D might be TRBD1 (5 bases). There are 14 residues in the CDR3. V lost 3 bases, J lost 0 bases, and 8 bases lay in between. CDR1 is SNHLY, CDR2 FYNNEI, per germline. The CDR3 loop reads CASSDRAPNYGYTF. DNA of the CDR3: TGTGCCAGCAGTGACAGGGCCCCTAACTATGGCTACACCTTC.

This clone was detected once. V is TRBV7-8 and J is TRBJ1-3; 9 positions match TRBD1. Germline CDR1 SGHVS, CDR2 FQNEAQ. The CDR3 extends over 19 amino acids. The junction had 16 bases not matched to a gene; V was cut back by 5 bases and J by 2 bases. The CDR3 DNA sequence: TGTGCCAGCAGCCTATTAGCCGCATTCGGACAGGGGACTGGAAACACCATATATTTT. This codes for CASSLLAAFGQGTGNTIYF. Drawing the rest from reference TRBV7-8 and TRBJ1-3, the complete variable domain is GAGVSQSPRYKVAKRGQDVALRCDPISGHVSLFWYQQALGQGPEFLTYFQNEAQLDKSGLPSDRFFAERPEGSVSTLKIQRTQQEDSAVYLCASSLLAAFGQGTGNTIYFGEGSWLTVV.

The CDR3 nucleotides are TGTGCCACCAGCAGAGATTTTGGGACAGGGGTGGGATCCTACGAGCAGTACTTC. It encodes CATSRDFGTGVGSYEQYF. The rearrangement joins TRBV15 to TRBJ2-7, with 10 bases that match TRBD1. With V trimmed by 0 bases and J by 1 base, 9 bases remained unmatched. Germline CDR1 and CDR2: LNHNV and YYDKDF (reference sequence). This CDR3 has 18 amino acids.

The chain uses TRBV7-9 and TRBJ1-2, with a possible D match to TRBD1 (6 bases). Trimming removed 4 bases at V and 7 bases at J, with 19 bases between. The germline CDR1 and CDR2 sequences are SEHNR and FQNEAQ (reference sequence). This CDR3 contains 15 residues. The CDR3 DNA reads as TGTGCCAGCAGCTCAACCAGGACAGAAAGTATTGGCTACACCTTC. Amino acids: CASSSTRTESIGYTF.

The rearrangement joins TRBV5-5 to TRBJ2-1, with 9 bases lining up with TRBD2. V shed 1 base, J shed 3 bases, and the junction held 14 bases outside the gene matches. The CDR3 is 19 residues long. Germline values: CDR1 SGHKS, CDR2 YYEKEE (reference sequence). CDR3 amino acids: CASSLFFVGLATNYNEQFF. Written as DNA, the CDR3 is TGTGCCAGCAGCTTGTTTTTTGTAGGACTAGCGACCAACTACAATGAGCAGTTCTTC.

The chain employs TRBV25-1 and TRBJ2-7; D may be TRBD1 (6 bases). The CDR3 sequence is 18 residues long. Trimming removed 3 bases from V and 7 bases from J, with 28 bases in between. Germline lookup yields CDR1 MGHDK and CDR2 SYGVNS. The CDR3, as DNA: TGTGCCAGCAGTGAGTTTTTTTCAGGGGACGCGCGCGATACGGAGCAGTACTTC. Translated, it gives CASSEFFSGDARDTEQYF.

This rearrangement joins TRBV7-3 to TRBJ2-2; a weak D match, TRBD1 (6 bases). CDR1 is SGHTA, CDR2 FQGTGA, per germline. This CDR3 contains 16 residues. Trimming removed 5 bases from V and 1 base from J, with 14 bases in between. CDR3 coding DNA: TGTGCCAGCAGCCCAGGACCCAGGGGGAACACCGGGGAGCTGTTTTTT. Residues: CASSPGPRGNTGELFF.

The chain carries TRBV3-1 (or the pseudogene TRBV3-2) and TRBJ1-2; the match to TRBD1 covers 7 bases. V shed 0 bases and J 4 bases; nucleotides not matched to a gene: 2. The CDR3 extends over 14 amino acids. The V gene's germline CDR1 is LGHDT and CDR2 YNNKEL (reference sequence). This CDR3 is CASSQDDRVYGYTF. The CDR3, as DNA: TGTGCCAGCAGCCAAGACGACAGGGTCTATGGCTACACCTTC.

The CDR3 protein is CASSTGFVETQYF. Here the CDR3 DNA reads TGTGCCAGCAGTACCGGGTTTGTCGAGACCCAGTACTTC. This chain joins TRBV6-5 and TRBJ2-5, with D hard to call. V was pared by 5 bases and J by 5 bases, with 12 bases between. The CDR3 runs to 13 residues. The germline V gene encodes CDR1 MNHEY and CDR2 SVGAGI.

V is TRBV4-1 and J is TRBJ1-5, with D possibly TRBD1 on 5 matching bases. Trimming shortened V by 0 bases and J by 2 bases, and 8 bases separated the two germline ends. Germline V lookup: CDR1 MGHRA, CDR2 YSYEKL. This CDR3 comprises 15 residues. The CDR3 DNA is TGCGCCAGCAGCCAAGACAGGGTTCGCAATCAGCCCCAGCATTTT. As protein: CASSQDRVRNQPQHF.

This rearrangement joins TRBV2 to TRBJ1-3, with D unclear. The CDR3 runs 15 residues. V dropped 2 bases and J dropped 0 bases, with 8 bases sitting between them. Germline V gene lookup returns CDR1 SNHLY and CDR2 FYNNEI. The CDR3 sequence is CASSEQTHSGNTIYF. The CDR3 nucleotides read TGTGCCAGCAGTGAACAGACTCACTCTGGAAACACCATATATTTT.

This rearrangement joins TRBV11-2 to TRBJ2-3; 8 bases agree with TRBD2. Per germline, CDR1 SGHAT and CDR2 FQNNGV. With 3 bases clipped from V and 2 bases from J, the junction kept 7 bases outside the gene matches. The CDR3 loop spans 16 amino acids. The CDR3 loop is CASSFGTRRLTDTQYF. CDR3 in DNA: TGTGCCAGCAGCTTCGGGACTAGGAGACTCACAGATACGCAGTATTTT.

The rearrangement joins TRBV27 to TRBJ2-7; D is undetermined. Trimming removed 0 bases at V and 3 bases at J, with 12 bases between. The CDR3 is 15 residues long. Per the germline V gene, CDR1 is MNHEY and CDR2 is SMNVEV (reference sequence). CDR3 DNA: TGTGCCAGCAGTTTATCGCCGGCGGAGAACTACGAGCAGTACTTC. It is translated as CASSLSPAENYEQYF.

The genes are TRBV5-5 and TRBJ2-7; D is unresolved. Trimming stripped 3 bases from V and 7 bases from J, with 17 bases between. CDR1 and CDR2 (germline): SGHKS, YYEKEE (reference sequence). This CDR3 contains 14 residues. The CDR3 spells CASSSGPPSSEQYF. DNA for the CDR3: TGTGCCAGCAGCTCTGGGCCCCCCTCCTCGGAGCAGTACTTC.

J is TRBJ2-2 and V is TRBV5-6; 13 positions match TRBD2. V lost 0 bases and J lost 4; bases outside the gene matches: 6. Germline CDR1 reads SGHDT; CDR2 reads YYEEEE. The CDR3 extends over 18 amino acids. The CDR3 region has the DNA TGTGCCAGCAGCTTGGGACTAGCGGGGGGCATCATCACCGGGGAGCTGTTTTTT. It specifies CASSLGLAGGIITGELFF.

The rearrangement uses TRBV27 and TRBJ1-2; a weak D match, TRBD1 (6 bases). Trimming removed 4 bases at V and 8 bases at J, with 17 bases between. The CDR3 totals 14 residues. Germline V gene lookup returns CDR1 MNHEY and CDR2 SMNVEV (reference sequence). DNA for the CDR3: TGTGCCAGCAGTTCGGGACACGGGGAGGGCGGCTACACCTTC. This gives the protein CASSSGHGEGGYTF.

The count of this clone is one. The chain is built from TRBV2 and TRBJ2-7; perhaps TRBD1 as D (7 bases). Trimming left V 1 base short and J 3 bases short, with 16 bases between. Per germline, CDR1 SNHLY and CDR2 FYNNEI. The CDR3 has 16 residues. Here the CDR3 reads CASSEGRGTDHYEQYF. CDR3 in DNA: TGTGCCAGCAGTGAAGGTCGGGGGACAGACCACTACGAGCAGTACTTC.

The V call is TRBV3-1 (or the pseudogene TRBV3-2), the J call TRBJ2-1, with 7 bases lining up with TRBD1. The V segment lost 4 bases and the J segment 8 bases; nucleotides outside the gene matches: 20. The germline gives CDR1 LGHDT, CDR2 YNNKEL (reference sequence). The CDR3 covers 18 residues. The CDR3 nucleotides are TGTGCCAGCAGCCCAGGACTCAACAGGGGAAGAATGTTGGATGAGCAGTTCTTC. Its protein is CASSPGLNRGRMLDEQFF.

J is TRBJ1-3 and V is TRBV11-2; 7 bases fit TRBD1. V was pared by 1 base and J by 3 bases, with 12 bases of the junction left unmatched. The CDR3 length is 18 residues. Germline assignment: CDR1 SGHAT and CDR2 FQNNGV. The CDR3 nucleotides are TGTGCCAGCAGCTTAGCGGGAGGGACAGACGGATTTGGAAACACCATATATTTT. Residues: CASSLAGGTDGFGNTIYF.

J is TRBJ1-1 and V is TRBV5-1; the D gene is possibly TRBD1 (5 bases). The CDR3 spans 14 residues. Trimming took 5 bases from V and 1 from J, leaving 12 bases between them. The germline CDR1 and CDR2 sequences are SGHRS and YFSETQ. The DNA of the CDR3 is TGCGCCAGCAGGCCCCTCAGGGAGAACACTGAAGCTTTCTTT. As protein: CASRPLRENTEAFF.

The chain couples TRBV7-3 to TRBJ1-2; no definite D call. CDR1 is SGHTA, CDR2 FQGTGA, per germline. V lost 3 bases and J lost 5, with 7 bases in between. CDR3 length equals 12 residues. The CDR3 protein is CASSFNGYGYTF. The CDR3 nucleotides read TGTGCCAGCAGCTTCAACGGGTATGGCTACACCTTC.

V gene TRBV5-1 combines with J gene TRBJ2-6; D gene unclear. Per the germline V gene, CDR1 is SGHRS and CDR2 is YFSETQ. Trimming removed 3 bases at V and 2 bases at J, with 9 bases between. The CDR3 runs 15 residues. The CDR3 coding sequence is TGCGCCAGCAGCTCCTCAGGCACTGGGGCCAACGTCCTGACTTTC. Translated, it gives CASSSSGTGANVLTF.

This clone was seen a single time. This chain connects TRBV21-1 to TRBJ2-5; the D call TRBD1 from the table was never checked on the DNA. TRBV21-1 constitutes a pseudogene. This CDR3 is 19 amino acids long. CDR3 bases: TGTGCCAGCAGCAAAGGATTAGGACAGGGGCTTTGTAGTCAAGAGACCCAGTACTTC. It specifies CASSKGLGQGLCSQETQYF.

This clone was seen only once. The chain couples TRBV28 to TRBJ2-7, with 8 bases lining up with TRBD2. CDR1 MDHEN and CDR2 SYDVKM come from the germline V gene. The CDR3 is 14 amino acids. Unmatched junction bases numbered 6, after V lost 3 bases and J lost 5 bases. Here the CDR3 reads CASSFPGRGHEQYF. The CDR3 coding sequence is TGTGCCAGCAGTTTCCCCGGGAGGGGCCACGAGCAGTACTTC.